This T cell receptor (beta chain) was identified in a study of blood T cells in healthy people across ages. Alongside a J-beta primer mix, a sample-barcoded 5' primer served in a second PCR lasting about 7 to 11 cycles. Every cDNA molecule carried a tag from a template-switch adaptor bearing 12 random nucleotides. TCRdb passed the 5' RACE reads through MiXCR, listing each CDR3 protein once. The sample has 1 million or so distinct CDR3 sequences; around 25% are singletons. CDR1 and CDR2 (germline): DFQATT, SNEGSKA (reference sequence). The CDR3 is 14 amino acids. Trimming took off 5 bases at V and 0 bases at J, with 13 bases between the two ends. These data also featured in a second study, about T cells of mothers and their children. In that study: The study sampled a few healthy Caucasian mothers and their six children. In related and unrelated pairs alike, thymic selection shapes TCR recombination output, with inherited differences minor.

The rearrangement joins TRBV20-1 to TRBJ1-1; D unclear. The sample comprised blood. The receptor comes from a girl between 2 and 10 years old in good health. CDR3 coding DNA: TGCAGTGCTTATAAGGACGGTATGAACACTGAAGCTTTCTTT. It is translated as CSAYKDGMNTEAFF.